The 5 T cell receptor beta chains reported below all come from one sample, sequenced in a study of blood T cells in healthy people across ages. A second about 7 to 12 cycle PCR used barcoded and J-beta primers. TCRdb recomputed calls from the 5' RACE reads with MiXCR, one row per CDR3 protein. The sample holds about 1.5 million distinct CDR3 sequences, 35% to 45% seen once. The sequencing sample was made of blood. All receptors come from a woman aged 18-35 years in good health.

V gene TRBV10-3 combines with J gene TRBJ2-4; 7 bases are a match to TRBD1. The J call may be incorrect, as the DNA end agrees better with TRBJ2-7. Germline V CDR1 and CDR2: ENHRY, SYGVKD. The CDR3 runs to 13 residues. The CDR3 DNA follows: TGTGCCACTACGGGACAGAAAACCTACGAGCAGTACTTC. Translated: CATTGQKTYEQYF.

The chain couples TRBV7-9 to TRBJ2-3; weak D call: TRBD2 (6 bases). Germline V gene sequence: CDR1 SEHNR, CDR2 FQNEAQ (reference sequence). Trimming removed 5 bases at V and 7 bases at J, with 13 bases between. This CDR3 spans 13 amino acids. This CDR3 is CASSRRGNNTQYF. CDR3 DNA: TGTGCCAGCAGCCGACGCGGGAACAATACGCAGTATTTT.

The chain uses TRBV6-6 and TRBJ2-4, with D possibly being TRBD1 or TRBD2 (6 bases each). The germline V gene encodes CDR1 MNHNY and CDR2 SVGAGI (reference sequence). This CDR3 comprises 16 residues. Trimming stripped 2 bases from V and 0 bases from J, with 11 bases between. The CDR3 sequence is CASSYPQGLAKNIQYF. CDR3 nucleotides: TGTGCCAGCAGTTACCCACAGGGACTAGCCAAAAACATTCAGTACTTC.

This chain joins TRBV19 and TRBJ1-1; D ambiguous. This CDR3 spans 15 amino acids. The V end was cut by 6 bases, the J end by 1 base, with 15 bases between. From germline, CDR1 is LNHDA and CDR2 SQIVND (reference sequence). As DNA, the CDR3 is TGTGCCAGTAGCCCTGAGGGCAGAACGAACACTGAAGCTTTCTTT. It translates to CASSPEGRTNTEAFF.

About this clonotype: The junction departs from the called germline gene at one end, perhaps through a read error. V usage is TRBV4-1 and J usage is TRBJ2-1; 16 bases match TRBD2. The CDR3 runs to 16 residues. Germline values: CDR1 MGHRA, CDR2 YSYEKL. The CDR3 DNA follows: TGCGCCAACAGCACGGGACTAGCGGGAGGGTACAATGAGCAGTTCTTC. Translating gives CANSTGLAGGYNEQFF.